These 27 T cell receptor beta chains share one sample of origin, sequenced in a study of cytomegalovirus exposure and HLA in healthy donors. It was with 60 Vbeta and 13 Jbeta primers that the PCR ran. Here immunoSEQ multiplex PCR was the method, and the copy in TCRdb shows in-frame clones only, minus some. The table lists 110,000 or so clones, 75% to 80% of them singletons. The specimen sequenced was PBMCs. The receptors were gathered from a woman aged 40-49 years in good health and CMV-seropositive.

This clone has a single count. The V gene is TRBV5-1, the J gene TRBJ1-2; the match to TRBD1 covers 8 bases. The CDR3 runs to 14 residues. Germline V gene data show CDR1 as SGHRS and CDR2 as YFSETQ. J gave up 4 bases and V 7 bases, and 9 bases lay outside the gene matches. This chain's CDR3 is CASGKQGGSYGYTF. As DNA, the CDR3 is TGCGCCAGCGGAAAACAGGGGGGAAGCTATGGCTACACCTTC.

This chain joins TRBV4-1 and TRBJ1-5, with a possible D match to TRBD1 (5 bases). The germline CDR1 and CDR2 sequences are MGHRA and YSYEKL. CDR3 length: 15 amino acids. V lost 0 bases to trimming and J lost 7 bases, with 13 bases between them. The chain's CDR3 is CASSQEGTWGQPQHF. In DNA form, the CDR3 reads TGCGCCAGCAGCCAAGAGGGCACCTGGGGCCAGCCCCAGCATTTT.

The chain has TRBV7-9 and TRBJ2-2; 10 bases line up with TRBD2. The CDR3 extends over 15 amino acids. Looked up from germline, CDR1 is SEHNR and CDR2 is FQNEAQ (reference sequence). J lost 6 bases, V lost 5 bases, and 6 bases had no gene match. The CDR3 is CASSGSGGAAGELFF. The CDR3 DNA is TGTGCCAGCAGCGGAAGCGGGGGGGCCGCCGGGGAGCTGTTTTTT.

This clone was found a few times. The chain uses TRBV5-1 and TRBJ2-1, with TRBD2 matching 9 bases. The V segment lost 4 bases and the J segment 0 bases; nucleotides outside the gene matches: 5. The CDR3 totals 16 residues. Germline V CDR1 and CDR2: SGHRS, YFSETQ. CDR3 sequence: CASSGSGGNSYNEQFF. The DNA for the CDR3 is TGCGCCAGCAGCGGCAGCGGGGGGAACTCCTACAATGAGCAGTTCTTC. The variable domain in full, completed from reference TRBV5-1 and TRBJ2-1, reads KAGVTQTPRYLIKTRGQQVTLSCSPISGHRSVSWYQQTPGQGLQFLFEYFSETQRNKGNFPGRFSGRQFSNSRSEMNVSTLELGDSALYLCASSGSGGNSYNEQFFGPGTRLTVL.

This clone came up a few times. The CDR3 sequence: CASSLFRPGQRYSPLHF. In DNA form, the CDR3 reads TGCGCCAGCAGCTTGTTTCGTCCAGGGCAGAGGTATTCACCCCTCCACTTT. The gene calls are TRBV5-1 and TRBJ1-6, with D tentatively TRBD1 (5 bases). The V end lost 1 base, the J end lost 8 bases, and 19 bases lay between the germline ends. The germline gives CDR1 SGHRS, CDR2 YFSETQ. The length of the CDR3 is 17 residues.

CDR3 region: CASKTQGPSYEQYF. For the CDR3, the DNA is TGTGCCAGTAAAACACAGGGCCCTTCCTACGAGCAGTACTTC. This chain joins TRBV19 and TRBJ2-5; TRBD1 is a possible D gene (6 bases). The DNA matches TRBJ2-7 better at its end, which makes the J call doubtful. The CDR3 has 14 residues. Germline CDR1 LNHDA, CDR2 SQIVND (reference sequence).

The table lists this clone with a count of one. The J gene is TRBJ1-2, the V gene TRBV15; D is ambiguous. Germline CDR1 and CDR2: LNHNV and YYDKDF (reference sequence). V lost 5 bases to trimming and J lost 7 bases, with 14 bases between them. This CDR3 spans 13 amino acids. The CDR3 DNA follows: TGTGCCACCAGCCTTGGCCAGGCAAGTGGCTACACCTTC. As protein: CATSLGQASGYTF.

This clone appeared a single time. V is TRBV11-1 and J is TRBJ2-1; a weak D match, TRBD1 (6 bases). The CDR3 length is 14 residues. CDR1 is SGHAT and CDR2 is FQDESV in the germline V gene (reference sequence). Trimming cost V 5 bases and J 2 bases, with 10 bases left between them. In DNA, the CDR3 is TGTGCCAGCAGCGTACAGGGTCCCTACAATGAGCAGTTCTTC. Its protein product is CASSVQGPYNEQFF.

The V and J genes are TRBV5-1 and TRBJ2-1; 8 bases match TRBD1. This CDR3 comprises 14 residues. The junction had 1 base not matched to a gene; V was cut back by 0 bases and J by 5 bases. Germline V CDR1 and CDR2: SGHRS, YFSETQ. In nucleotides, the CDR3 is TGCGCCAGCAGCTTGGAGGGACAGGACAATGAGCAGTTCTTC. Its protein product is CASSLEGQDNEQFF.

The chain joins TRBV7-9 to TRBJ2-1, with 8 positions matching TRBD1. V dropped 5 bases and J dropped 3; count of bases not matched to a gene: 6. The CDR3 runs to 15 residues. The germline V gene encodes CDR1 SEHNR and CDR2 FQNEAQ (reference sequence). The CDR3 reads CASSPGGTGYNEQFF. DNA of the CDR3: TGTGCCAGCAGCCCAGGTGGGACAGGCTACAATGAGCAGTTCTTC.

V and J are TRBV10-3 and TRBJ1-6, with a possible D match to TRBD1 (5 bases). The germline V and J ends were trimmed by 11 bases and 3 bases, with 8 bases remaining between them. The germline V gene has CDR1 ENHRY and CDR2 SYGVKD. This CDR3 spans 12 amino acids. The CDR3 spells CAVQGYNSPLHF. For the CDR3, the DNA is TGTGCCGTTCAGGGCTATAATTCACCCCTCCACTTT.

The chain carries TRBV12-5 and TRBJ2-7; D not certain. CDR1 LGHNT and CDR2 FRNRAP come from the germline V gene. The CDR3 has 17 amino acids. With 0 bases removed from V and 2 bases from J, the gap between germline ends came to 17 bases. For the CDR3, the DNA is TGTGCTAGTGGTTTGGTTAATCGTGGGCTACCGACCTACGAGCAGTACTTC. It is translated as CASGLVNRGLPTYEQYF. Filled out from reference TRBV12-5 and TRBJ2-7, the complete variable domain reads DARVTQTPRHKVTEMGQEVTMRCQPILGHNTVFWYRQTMMQGLELLAYFRNRAPLDDSGMPKDRFSAEMPDATLATLKIQPSEPRDSAVYFCASGLVNRGLPTYEQYFGPGTRLTVT.

The rearrangement uses TRBV6-1 and TRBJ1-2, with 8 bases lining up with TRBD1. The CDR3 covers 15 residues. V dropped 0 bases and J dropped 7; count of bases not matched to a gene: 7. In germline, CDR1 is MNHNS, CDR2 SASEGT. The CDR3 here is CASSEARRDRPGYTF. In DNA, the CDR3 is TGTGCCAGCAGTGAAGCGCGGAGGGACAGGCCTGGCTACACCTTC.

This clone occurred a few times. The V gene is TRBV19, the J gene TRBJ2-7; the match to TRBD1 covers 10 bases. J lost 2 bases, V lost 1 base, and 5 bases had no gene match. Germline loops: CDR1 LNHDA, CDR2 SQIVND (reference sequence). The CDR3 is made up of 16 amino acids. The CDR3 DNA is TGTGCCAGTAGTATAGCAGCCGGGACAGGGGCCTACGAGCAGTACTTC. This sequence encodes CASSIAAGTGAYEQYF.

V gene TRBV6-5 combines with J gene TRBJ2-7; TRBD1 matches 8 bases. CDR1 and CDR2 (germline): MNHEY, SVGAGI. The CDR3 has 14 amino acids. V dropped 6 bases and J dropped 6; count of bases not matched to a gene: 10. CDR3 DNA sequence: TGTGCCAGCAGCCGTGACAGGGGTGGGTCCGAGCAGTACTTC. Its translation is CASSRDRGGSEQYF.

The chain uses TRBV7-2 and TRBJ2-1, with TRBD2 as a possible D gene (6 bases). CDR1 and CDR2 from the germline V gene are SGHTA and FQGNSA. The CDR3 length is 13 residues. The germline V and J ends were trimmed by 5 bases and 8 bases, with 13 bases remaining between them. The CDR3 bases are TGTGCCAGCAGCCTTAGGGACTCCCATGAGCAGTTCTTC. Its protein product is CASSLRDSHEQFF.

J is TRBJ1-4 and V is TRBV28, with a possible D match to TRBD1 (5 bases). The V end was cut by 2 bases, the J end by 7 bases, with 11 bases between. Germline lookup yields CDR1 MDHEN and CDR2 SYDVKM. CDR3 length equals 14 residues. This chain's CDR3 is CASSLGGVVEKLFF. CDR3 bases: TGTGCCAGCAGTTTAGGAGGGGTGGTTGAAAAACTGTTTTTT.

Written as DNA, the CDR3 is TGTGCCAGCAGCCAAGATCTCAGGGGCAATGAAAAACTGTTTTTT. It is translated as CASSQDLRGNEKLFF. V usage is TRBV4-2 and J usage is TRBJ1-4, with D possibly TRBD1 on 6 matching bases. The CDR3 is 15 amino acids. The germline V gene has CDR1 LGHNA and CDR2 YNFKEQ. V gave up 0 bases and J gave up 5 bases, with 10 bases separating them.

The chain employs TRBV2 and TRBJ2-7; maybe TRBD2 (5 bases). Germline values: CDR1 SNHLY, CDR2 FYNNEI. The V end lost 3 bases, the J end lost 2 bases, and 11 bases lay between the germline ends. This CDR3 is built from 14 residues. The CDR3 is CASSDGVLAYEQYF. DNA of the CDR3: TGTGCCAGCAGTGACGGGGTTCTGGCCTACGAGCAGTACTTC. The full variable domain, rest sourced from reference TRBV2 and TRBJ2-7, is EPEVTQTPSHQVTQMGQEVILRCVPISNHLYFYWYRQILGQKVEFLVSFYNNEISEKSEIFDDQFSVERPDGSNFTLKIRSTKLEDSAMYFCASSDGVLAYEQYFGPGTRLTVT.

V usage is TRBV9 and J usage is TRBJ1-4; 9 bases align to TRBD1. Germline CDR1 SGDLS, CDR2 YYNGEE. There are 15 residues in the CDR3. The V segment lost 4 bases and the J segment 8 bases; nucleotides outside the gene matches: 9. DNA of the CDR3: TGTGCCAGCAGCCCACAGGGGGCAGTCGGAGAAAAACTGTTTTTT. Translated: CASSPQGAVGEKLFF.

The chain is built from TRBV5-4 and TRBJ1-2; D gene uncertain. Trimming removed 4 bases from V and 4 bases from J, with 8 bases in between. The length of the CDR3 is 12 residues. From germline, CDR1 is SGHNT and CDR2 YYREEE (reference sequence). The CDR3 loop reads CASSVDIYGYTF. The CDR3 DNA is TGTGCCAGCAGCGTGGATATCTATGGCTACACCTTC.

This clone turned up a few times. The chain couples TRBV6-1 to TRBJ1-2; no reliable D call. Trimming removed 6 bases at V and 5 bases at J, with 7 bases between. CDR1 is MNHNS and CDR2 is SASEGT in the germline V gene. The CDR3 length is 11 residues. The CDR3 sequence: CASRKEYGYTF. CDR3 sequence (DNA): TGTGCCAGCAGAAAGGAGTATGGCTACACCTTC.

The rearrangement uses TRBV6-1 and TRBJ2-1, with a tentative D call TRBD2 (5 bases). The V end lost 8 bases, the J end lost 9 bases, and 20 bases lay between the germline ends. There are 14 residues in the CDR3. The V gene's germline CDR1 is MNHNS and CDR2 SASEGT. CDR3 sequence (DNA): TGTGCCAGCGAAACAAGTGGGTTACGGGGTGAGCAGTTCTTC. This sequence encodes CASETSGLRGEQFF.

This chain links TRBV27 with TRBJ1-4, with 7 bases identical to TRBD1. Trimming removed 3 bases from V and 3 bases from J; junction bases left unmatched: 7. CDR3 length: 16 residues. Germline values: CDR1 MNHEY, CDR2 SMNVEV (reference sequence). In DNA, the CDR3 is TGTGCCAGCAGTTTTGCAGGGGGTGTATCTAATGAAAAACTGTTTTTT. The encoded protein is CASSFAGGVSNEKLFF.

This clone occurred once. This chain uses TRBV9 with TRBJ2-7; 9 bases agree with TRBD2. The CDR3 sequence is 17 residues long. With 2 bases clipped from V and 0 bases from J, the junction kept 9 bases outside the gene matches. The germline V gene has CDR1 SGDLS and CDR2 YYNGEE. The CDR3 sequence: CASSVGIAGALSYEQYF. The CDR3 nucleotides are TGTGCCAGCAGCGTGGGGATAGCGGGGGCCCTCTCCTACGAGCAGTACTTC.

This rearrangement joins TRBV10-3 to TRBJ2-6; 9 positions agree with TRBD1. V lost 0 bases and J lost 4; bases outside the gene matches: 7. CDR1 and CDR2 from the germline V gene are ENHRY and SYGVKD. The CDR3 runs 18 residues. CDR3 DNA: TGTGCCATCAGTGAGTCGGGACAGGGAATCTCCGGGGCCAACGTCCTGACTTTC. It specifies CAISESGQGISGANVLTF.

The gene calls are TRBV10-3 and TRBJ1-1; D ambiguous. Germline values: CDR1 ENHRY, CDR2 SYGVKD. The CDR3 has 14 residues. The V end lost 10 bases, the J end lost 10 bases, and 25 bases lay between the germline ends. DNA of the CDR3: TGTGCCACCAAACCTTATGACGGCATTGAGGTAGCTTTCTTT. Amino acids: CATKPYDGIEVAFF.